This entry is about one T cell receptor (beta chain). Its antigen is as yet unknown. The sample is drawn from a study of cytomegalovirus exposure and HLA in healthy donors. Study background: Roughly 179 million T cells yielded 120 million or so unique TCR beta sequences, as an earlier analysis found. The study, taken as a whole, reports: It was taken for granted in presence/absence analyses that sequencing depth across donors was roughly uniform.

Use of 60 Vbeta and 13 Jbeta primers characterized the PCR. Some clones are missing from TCRdb's copy, which holds only in-frame ones; the method was immunoSEQ multiplex PCR. The sample includes approximately 54,000 clones, 82% of them seen just once. The donors were healthy bone marrow donors. Looked up from germline, CDR1 is MNHEY and CDR2 is SVGAGI. V trimming: 4 bases; J trimming: 9 bases; junction bases outside the gene matches: 6. The CDR3 totals 13 residues. The receptor was isolated from a woman aged 18-29 years in good health and CMV-seronegative. V and J are TRBV6-5 and TRBJ2-1; 7 bases map to TRBD1. The sequenced sample consisted of PBMCs. CDR3 sequence reads: CASSFKGAFEQFF. CDR3 DNA: TGTGCCAGCAGTTTCAAGGGGGCATTTGAGCAGTTCTTC.